The TCR beta chain under discussion was sequenced for a study of identical twins. Study results and caveats: The abundant beta clonotypes from cord blood had fewer insertions, and memory repertoires had none of this. Out-of-frame beta chain sequences displayed weaker excess sharing between twins.

Donors uniformly comprised healthy Caucasians. Template switching created a universal primer site, and the cDNA included unique molecular identifiers. TCRdb reprocessed the 5' RACE reads via MiXCR and lists one record per CDR3 protein. Of more than 1.5 million distinct CDR3 sequences listed, roughly 35% are singletons. V shed 3 bases, J shed 2 bases, and the junction held 7 bases outside the gene matches. Germline CDR1 reads MNHEY; CDR2 reads SVGEGT. The CDR3 sequence is 16 residues long. About this clonotype itself: Its target is not known.

The chain links TRBV6-2 or TRBV6-3 to TRBJ2-3; 8 bases fit TRBD2. This TCR came from a newborn girl in good health. Sequenced: cord blood. CDR3 amino acids: CASSYHGGGNTDTQYF. The CDR3 region has the DNA TGTGCCAGCAGTTATCATGGCGGGGGGAACACAGATACGCAGTATTTT.